In this sample, the clone carrying this TCR beta chain turned up a few times. Its antigen remains unidentified. The study excluded patients with uncontrolled infection, other autoimmune disease, pregnancy or lactation. Fresh peripheral blood, around 9.5 ml, yielded the PBMCs. TCR beta CDR3 regions were amplified from RNA. An initial round of RT-PCR targeting the TCR CDR3 relied on the HTBI primer set. TCRdb re-called the multiplex PCR reads through MiXCR, storing one row per CDR3 protein. This table has approximately 600,000 distinct CDR3 sequences, roughly 14% appearing once. The sample originates from a study of T cells in Graves' hyperthyroidism and ophthalmopathy. Looking at the study overall: Peripheral blood was acquired at first diagnosis, ahead of any therapy whatsoever. General study findings and limits: Progression to ophthalmopathy was predicted a median of approximately seven months early.

V dropped 3 bases and J dropped 11 bases, with 13 bases sitting between them. Germline V gene sequence: CDR1 GTSNPN, CDR2 SVGIG (reference sequence). This CDR3 has 11 residues. The chain links TRBV30 to TRBJ1-1; tentative D call: TRBD1 (5 bases). This TCR was sampled from a woman between 40 and 50 years old with Graves' ophthalmopathy. The sequencing input was blood. The CDR3 bases are TGTGCCTGGAGCCGGGGGGTCTCGGCTTTCTTT. Translation gives CAWSRGVSAFF.